This T cell receptor beta chain was sequenced for a study of blood T cell repertoires in COVID-19. Study-level information: T cells, B-cell-depleted T cells, or PBMCs provided the cDNA or gDNA that served as material.

The germline gives CDR1 MGHRA, CDR2 YSYEKL. The CDR3 contains 13 residues. V was clipped by 1 base and J by 7 bases, with 10 bases between them. Original handling: Estimation of nucleated cell counts relied on the amplification of reference gene primers. Clones were read by immunoSEQ multiplex PCR, and TCRdb kept only the in-frame ones, dropping some. V and J calls and clone size are as listed in that table; D and trimming were resolved from the DNA. The data show 230,000 or so clones, 86% seen once. The chain has TRBV4-1 and TRBJ1-1, with D unclear. This sequence originates from a woman in her 40s with acute COVID-19. The sequencing sample was made of PBMCs or T cells enriched from blood (not recorded which). The CDR3 sequence: CASSQGVGFEAFF. Here the CDR3 DNA reads TGCGCCAGCAGCCAAGGGGTCGGGTTTGAAGCTTTCTTT.